Given below is one T cell receptor beta chain in context. No antigen is known for it. The record has no base qualities; no much larger clone is one base away. TCRbeta CDR3 regions were amplified from genomic DNA by means of the immunoSEQ Assay, a bias-controlled multiplex PCR. Per the source publication's procedure: Nucleated cell counts per sample were estimated from amplification of reference gene primers within the assay. To quantify the absolute abundance of each unique TCRbeta CDR3 rearrangement, sequence reads were collapsed and filtered. For each sample, productive Simpson clonality was calculated by taking the square root of Simpson's diversity index across productive rearrangements. Here the immuneACCESS table is served through TCRdb, limited to in-frame sequences with V and J called. Missing clones are a known gap in these copies; in checked studies unresolved V genes cover under half, and the rest lacks a known reason. V and J calls and clone size are copied from that table; D and trimming were computed from the DNA. Across this sample there are 300,000 to 450,000 clones, with about 89% seen only once. Approximately 1.2% of the sample is taken by the ten largest.

Enrolling through a virtual design, the prospective study's participants ranged in age from roughly 18 to 100 years and lived across about two dozen United States geographic areas. To assign participants to cohorts, the prospective study relied on clinical history that participants themselves reported in a screening survey and a study questionnaire. For ImmuneRACE Cohort 3, a participant was defined as recovered based on two consecutive negative NP/OP PCR tests, clearance by a healthcare professional, or resolution of symptoms. In the prospective study, whole blood, serum and a nasopharyngeal or oropharyngeal swab were collected from each participant by mobile phlebotomists. Participants in the prospective study had the option to provide additional blood draws and questionnaires over an approximately 2-month period. Before DNA extraction, blood samples from the prospective study were shipped at room temperature or frozen.

This sample was taken from a study of blood T cell repertoires in COVID-19 (TCRdb year 2020). Context from the whole study: Samples from collaborators originated in the United States, Italy and Spain and spanned both the acute and convalescent phases of COVID-19. The prospective study material was composed of cDNA or gDNA derived from T cells, B-cell-depleted T cells, or PBMCs. The dataset comprised deeply sampled blood TCRbeta repertoires from subjects exposed to, actively infected with, or recovered from COVID-19. The repertoires were released in a freely available public database meant as a resource for research on the immune response to SARS-CoV-2. The samples were drawn from the first 160 participants of the ongoing ImmuneRACE study and from under 1,500 subjects provided by 6 global collaborators. Nearly every sample came with metadata listing a de-identified subject ID, COVID-19 status, age in years and sex. Where HLA class I and class II types were available, the types were taken from metadata supplied by the sample provider, not from assay-based typing.

The CDR3 starts with the cysteine, ends with the phenylalanine, and has 15 residues. Just CDR3 DNA is preserved here, 45 bases in frame from base 1. V and J are trimmed by 4 bases and 5 bases, and the gene matches miss 5 bases of the junction. CDR1 and CDR2, looked up from the germline V gene, are SGHNT and YENEEA. Results and caveats for the whole study, not just this receptor: Clinical and demographic metadata were provided uncurated, with the amount varying by source and participant.

The sample taken for sequencing was PBMCs or T cells enriched from blood (not recorded which). This chain is built from TRBV11-3 and TRBJ2-3; 11 bases in between match TRBD1. This TCR derives from a man aged 25 to 40 who had recovered from COVID-19. The sequenced DNA: TGTGCCAGCAGCTCTTGGACAGGGGGCTTAGATACGCAGTATTTT. The translation is CASSSWTGGLDTQYF.